Listed here are 11 T cell receptor beta chains from one sample, sequenced in a study of T cell responses to AZD1222 COVID-19 vaccine. Profiling relied on immunoSEQ multiplex PCR, and the TCRdb table lists in-frame clones only, not all of them. The sample has approximately 92,000 clones, 85% to 90% seen once; the top ten hold roughly a tenth. Here the sequenced sample was peripheral blood, taken on day 0 of AZD1222 vaccination. These TCRs come from an adult in good health.

Here the CDR3 DNA reads TGTGCCAGCCGCTATAGTCGAGTCTCAGAGACCCAGTACTTC. Its translation: CASRYSRVSETQYF. V is TRBV6-5 and J is TRBJ2-5; no definite D call. The V and J ends lost 8 bases and 4 bases respectively, with 17 bases between them. The CDR3 spans 14 residues. CDR1 is MNHEY, CDR2 SVGAGI, per germline.

The V gene is TRBV4-1, the J gene TRBJ1-5; no reliable D call. Trimming cost V 1 base and J 0 bases, with 4 bases left between them. This CDR3 is 14 amino acids long. Per germline, CDR1 MGHRA and CDR2 YSYEKL. The CDR3 coding sequence is TGCGCCAGCAGCCAAGTAGGTAGCAATCAGCCCCAGCATTTT. Amino acid sequence: CASSQVGSNQPQHF.

This clone was observed a single time. The sample carries other DNA sequences with the same CDR3. The chain employs TRBV7-2 and TRBJ2-7, with a possible D match to TRBD1 (5 bases). From germline, CDR1 is SGHTA and CDR2 FQGNSA. There are 13 residues in the CDR3. V lost 5 bases, J lost 2 bases, and 10 bases lay in between. CDR3 nucleotide sequence: TGTGCCAGCAGCCTCTTAGGGGCCTACGAGCAGTACTTC. Translating gives CASSLLGAYEQYF.

In its sample, this clone was seen a few times. The chain combines TRBV20-1 with TRBJ2-1; 12 bases are a match to TRBD2. The CDR3 totals 15 residues. V was clipped by 3 bases and J by 6 bases; unmatched bases: 6. Per germline, CDR1 DFQATT and CDR2 SNEGSKA (reference sequence). CDR3 residues: CSASLLAGGFNEQFF. The CDR3 DNA reads as TGCAGTGCTAGTCTCCTAGCGGGGGGGTTCAATGAGCAGTTCTTC.

The J gene is TRBJ1-5, the V gene TRBV14; D unresolved. The CDR3 sequence is 15 residues long. The V and J ends lost 1 base and 1 base respectively, with 8 bases between them. Germline assignment: CDR1 SGHDN and CDR2 FVKESK. CDR3 sequence (DNA): TGTGCCAGCAGCCAAGGCCCCGGAAGCAATCAGCCCCAGCATTTT. Its translation is CASSQGPGSNQPQHF. Filled out from reference TRBV14 and TRBJ1-5, the complete variable domain reads EAGVTQFPSHSVIEKGQTVTLRCDPISGHDNLYWYRRVMGKEIKFLLHFVKESKQDESGMPNNRFLAERTGGTYSTLKVQPAELEDSGVYFCASSQGPGSNQPQHFGDGTRLSIL.

This chain links TRBV5-6 with TRBJ1-1, with unresolved D. Trimming removed 4 bases from V and 3 bases from J, with 13 bases in between. CDR3 length equals 14 residues. CDR1 is SGHDT, CDR2 YYEEEE, per germline. The CDR3 loop reads CASSQSDRHTEAFF. CDR3 sequence (DNA): TGTGCCAGCAGCCAATCTGACCGACACACTGAAGCTTTCTTT.

The chain couples TRBV11-1 to TRBJ2-6; TRBD2 matches 7 bases. CDR1 and CDR2 from the germline V gene are SGHAT and FQDESV (reference sequence). The CDR3 runs to 15 residues. Germline trimming cut 5 bases from V and 1 base from J; bases unmatched to any gene: 2. For the CDR3, the DNA is TGTGCCAGCAGCCTGCGGGGGTCTGGGGCCAACGTCCTGACTTTC. As protein: CASSLRGSGANVLTF. The whole variable domain, filled in from reference TRBV11-1 and TRBJ2-6, reads EAEVAQSPRYKITEKSQAVAFWCDPISGHATLYWYRQILGQGPELLVQFQDESVVDDSQLPKDRFSAERLKGVDSTLKIQPAELGDSAMYLCASSLRGSGANVLTFGAGSRLTVL.

V usage is TRBV13 and J usage is TRBJ1-3, with TRBD1 matching over 8 bases. Trimming at V came to 5 bases and at J to 0 bases, leaving 3 bases not matched to a gene. The length of the CDR3 is 15 residues. From germline, CDR1 is PRHDT and CDR2 FYEKMQ (reference sequence). The CDR3 region has the DNA TGTGCCAGCAGCCCAGGACAGGGCTCTGGAAACACCATATATTTT. This gives the protein CASSPGQGSGNTIYF.

J is TRBJ1-5 and V is TRBV11-2, with TRBD1 matching 7 bases. After removal of 4 bases from V and 4 bases from J, the junction contained 7 bases not matched to a gene. CDR3 length equals 15 residues. Germline V gene lookup returns CDR1 SGHAT and CDR2 FQNNGV. CDR3 bases: TGTGCCAGCAGCTCCAACACAGGGGTGAATCAGCCCCAGCATTTT. Translating gives CASSSNTGVNQPQHF.

V is TRBV6-5 and J is TRBJ1-5, with D possibly TRBD1 on 5 matching bases. V was clipped by 7 bases and J by 0 bases, with 10 bases between them. This CDR3 comprises 14 residues. Looked up from germline, CDR1 is MNHEY and CDR2 is SVGAGI. The CDR3 nucleotides are TGTGCCAGCAAGGCGACAGTTAGCAATCAGCCCCAGCATTTT. This sequence encodes CASKATVSNQPQHF.

This clone was seen a handful of times. This chain joins TRBV19 and TRBJ1-5, with 7 bases aligning to TRBD1. The CDR3 is made up of 14 amino acids. Germline CDR1 is LNHDA and CDR2 is SQIVND (reference sequence). V lost 4 bases and J lost 7; bases outside the gene matches: 7. The CDR3 loop reads CASSKGRGLQPQHF. The CDR3 region has the DNA TGTGCCAGTAGTAAGGGCAGGGGGTTGCAGCCCCAGCATTTT.